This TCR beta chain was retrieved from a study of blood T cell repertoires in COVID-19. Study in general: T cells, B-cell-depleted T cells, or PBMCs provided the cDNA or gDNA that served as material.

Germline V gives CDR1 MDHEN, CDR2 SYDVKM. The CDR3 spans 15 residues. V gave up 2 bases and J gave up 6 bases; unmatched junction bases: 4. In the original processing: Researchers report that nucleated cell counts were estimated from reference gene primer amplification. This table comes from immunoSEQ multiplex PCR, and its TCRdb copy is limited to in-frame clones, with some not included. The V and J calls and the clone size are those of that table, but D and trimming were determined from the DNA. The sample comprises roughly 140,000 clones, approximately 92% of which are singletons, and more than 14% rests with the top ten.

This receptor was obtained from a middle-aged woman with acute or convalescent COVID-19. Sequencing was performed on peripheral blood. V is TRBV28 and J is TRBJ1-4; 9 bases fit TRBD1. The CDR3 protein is CASSLGGQGDEKLFF. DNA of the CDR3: TGTGCCAGCAGTTTAGGGGGACAGGGAGATGAAAAACTGTTTTTT.